This is a list of T cell receptor beta chains from one sample in a study of shared clonotypes between healthy human individuals. Here immunoSEQ multiplex PCR was the method, and the copy in TCRdb shows in-frame clones only, minus some. The sample gives under 600,000 clones, 75% to 80% of which show up once; under 15% is in the top ten. The source material was PBMCs. The receptors derive from a woman aged 40 to 49 in good health. Some clones in this sample may be carry-over from other donors' samples. Each CDR3 is given with its conserved first and last residue. The D gene is left open where the match is weak. Rows give clone size only sometimes, using once, few, many, or a class for an expanded clone.

>TRBJ2-5|-|-|TRBV11-2
TGTGCCAGCAGCATACAGCAAGAGACCCAGTACTTC
CASSIQQETQYF
>TRBJ2-3|-|-|TRBV4-2
TGTGCCAGCAGCCAAGATTGGACACCTAGCACAGATACGCAGTATTTT
CASSQDWTPSTDTQYF
>TRBJ2-5|-|-|TRBV6-1
TGTGCCAGCGGAGCCGGGCTTCAAGAGACCCAGTACTTC
CASGAGLQETQYF
>TRBJ2-1|-|TRBD2|TRBV4-1
TGCGCCAGCAGCCACCCCACGAAGGCTAGCGGGAGCGGGCTCTCCTACAATGAGCAGTTCTTC
CASSHPTKASGSGLSYNEQFF
>TRBJ2-7|-|TRBD2|TRBV2
TGTGCCAGCAGTGATCCGGGACTAGCGGGAGGAGCCTACGAGCAGTACTTC
CASSDPGLAGGAYEQYF
>TRBJ1-3|-|TRBD1|TRBV27
TGTGCCAGCAGACCGACAGGGGCCGGAAACACCATATATTTT
CASRPTGAGNTIYF
>TRBJ1-2|-|-|TRBV2
TGTGCCAGCGGGAGTTCAGGGGTTGTCTATGGCTACACCTTC
CASGSSGVVYGYTF
>TRBJ2-1|once|-|TRBV10-2
TGCGCCACCCGTGAGGTACTCTACGTTAATGAGCAGTTCTTC
CATREVLYVNEQFF
>TRBJ2-2|-|-|TRBV7-3
TGTGCCAGCAGCCCACAATTGGCACAGGGAACCGGGGAGCTGTTTTTT
CASSPQLAQGTGELFF
>TRBJ2-3|-|TRBD2|TRBV6-1
TGTGCCAGCAGGGGGGGACTAGCGGGAGGGGATACGCAGTATTTT
CASRGGLAGGDTQYF
>TRBJ1-1|few|TRBD1|TRBV5-6
TGTGCCAGCAGCGCCGGGACAGGGCTCAGGGTGAACACTGAAGCTTTCTTT
CASSAGTGLRVNTEAFF
>TRBJ2-5|-|TRBD2|TRBV2
TGTGCCAGCAGGCGCGGGAGAACAGAGACCCAGTACTTC
CASRRGRTETQYF
>TRBJ2-5|-|-|TRBV18
TGTGCCAGCTCACCACTAGGTTTAGAGACCCAGTACTTC
CASSPLGLETQYF
>TRBJ2-6|few|-|TRBV7-8
TGTGCCAGCAGCGCGGCAAGTTACCCACAAAGTCGGGCCAACGTCCTGACTTTC
CASSAASYPQSRANVLTF
>TRBJ2-5|-|TRBD1|TRBV5-4
TGTGCCAGCAGCGGGTACAGGGGGCGCCCGGAGACCCAGTACTTC
CASSGYRGRPETQYF
>TRBJ1-5|-|TRBD1|TRBV4-1
TGCGCCAGCAGCCAAGTTGGACAGGGGCGTAATCAGCCCCAGCATTTT
CASSQVGQGRNQPQHF
>TRBJ1-2|once|TRBD1|TRBV19
TGTGCCAGTACCGGGACAGCCCTGGGCTATGGCTACACCTTC
CASTGTALGYGYTF
>TRBJ1-4|-|-|TRBV27
TGTGCCAGCAGGCGGTCCGCAACTAATGAAAAACTGTTTTTT
CASRRSATNEKLFF
>TRBJ1-5|-|TRBD1|TRBV19
TGTGCCAGTAGTAGCCGGACAGGGGATGGCAATCAGCCCCAGCATTTT
CASSSRTGDGNQPQHF
>TRBJ1-5|-|-|TRBV18
TGTGCCAGCTCGCCGGGGGGAAATCCCTCTTATAGCAATCAGCCCCAGCATTTT
CASSPGGNPSYSNQPQHF
>TRBJ2-7|-|-|TRBV5-1
TGCGCCAGCAGCAAAGACGGAAACTCCTACGAGCAGTACTTC
CASSKDGNSYEQYF
>TRBJ2-5|-|TRBD1|TRBV28
TGTGCCAGCAGGGGGACAGGGCAAGAGACCCAGTACTTC
CASRGTGQETQYF
>TRBJ2-2|-|-|TRBV5-1
TGCGCCAGCAGCTTGGGGGCGAACACCGGGGAGCTGTTTTTT
CASSLGANTGELFF
>TRBJ2-7|-|-|TRBV5-1
TGCGCCAGCAGCCCCACCGCAGGGGACGGCTACGAGCAGTACTTC
CASSPTAGDGYEQYF
>TRBJ2-7|-|-|TRBV18
TGTGCCAGCTCTCCCACAGGGTCCTACTCCTACGAGCAGTACTTC
CASSPTGSYSYEQYF
>TRBJ2-7|-|TRBD2|TRBV6-5
TGTGCCAGCAGTCCCGGGACTAGCGGGAGCGACGAGCAGTACTTC
CASSPGTSGSDEQYF
>TRBJ2-1|once|-|TRBV10-1
TGCGCCAGCAGTGCCCGTTTAGACAATGAGCAGTTCTTC
CASSARLDNEQFF
>TRBJ1-2|once|-|TRBV28
TGTGCCAGCAGCGTCCCCCTCTTTAACTATGGCTACACCTTC
CASSVPLFNYGYTF
>TRBJ2-1|-|-|TRBV5-6
TGTGCCAGCAGCTTGCAGGGGTGGTACAATGAGCAGTTCTTC
CASSLQGWYNEQFF
>TRBJ2-3|-|TRBD1|TRBV5-3
TGTGCCAGAAGCAAACCCACAGGGGTAACAGATACGCAGTATTTT
CARSKPTGVTDTQYF
>TRBJ1-2|-|-|TRBV5-1
TGCGCCAGCAGCTTGGCAGGCCAGGAGTATGGCTACACCTTC
CASSLAGQEYGYTF
>TRBJ2-5|-|TRBD2|TRBV5-4
TGTGCCAGCAGCCCACAACTAGCGGGAGGGGAGACCCAGTACTTC
CASSPQLAGGETQYF
>TRBJ1-5|-|-|TRBV5-1
TGCGCCAGCAGCCTTGACATCTTGGGGCCCCAGCATTTT
CASSLDILGPQHF
>TRBJ1-3|-|TRBD1|TRBV7-9
TGTGCCAGCAGCCCAGGGACAGGTGGGGGAAACACCATATATTTT
CASSPGTGGGNTIYF
>TRBJ2-1|-|-|TRBV30
TGTGCCTGGAGTGTAGATAGCCTCTACAATGAGCAGTTCTTC
CAWSVDSLYNEQFF
>TRBJ2-1|-|-|TRBV20-1
TGCAGTGCTAGGGGGTGGGGTGAGCAGTTCTTC
CSARGWGEQFF
>TRBJ2-7|-|TRBD2|TRBV28
TGTGCCAGCATCGTTAGCGGGGGCCGAGGGTCCTACGAGCAGTACTTC
CASIVSGGRGSYEQYF
>TRBJ1-1|-|-|TRBV5-4
TGTGCCAGCAGCTTGGATTACAGGCGGTCGGCTGAAGCTTTCTTT
CASSLDYRRSAEAFF
>TRBJ2-3|-|TRBD1|TRBV11-3
TGTGCCAGCAGCTCCGGGACAGGGGGCTACCCTAGCACAGATACGCAGTATTTT
CASSSGTGGYPSTDTQYF
>TRBJ2-7|-|TRBD2|TRBV10-3
TGTGCCATCAGTGAAAAAACTAGCGGGACGCCCTACGAGCAGTACTTC
CAISEKTSGTPYEQYF
>TRBJ1-1|-|-|TRBV11-2
TGTGCCAGCAGCTTATCTTGGAACACTGAAGCTTTCTTT
CASSLSWNTEAFF
>TRBJ1-5|-|-|TRBV16
TGTGCCAGCAGCCAATGGGGTAATAGCAATCAGCCCCAGCATTTT
CASSQWGNSNQPQHF
>TRBJ2-1|-|TRBD1|TRBV27
TGTGCCAGCAGTTACCGGGACAGGGCCCTCAATGAGCAGTTCTTC
CASSYRDRALNEQFF
>TRBJ2-1|-|-|TRBV7-2
TGTGCCAGCAGCCCTATAGGGGCAAAAGAACCCTCCTACAATGAGCAGTTCTTC
CASSPIGAKEPSYNEQFF
>TRBJ1-5|-|-|TRBV10-3
TGTGCCATCAGTGAAGGGGCGATTAGCAATCAGCCCCAGCATTTT
CAISEGAISNQPQHF
>TRBJ2-2|-|-|TRBV5-4
TGTGCCAGCAGCGCCGTCTATGGGACGGGGGAGCTGTTTTTT
CASSAVYGTGELFF
>TRBJ1-2|-|TRBD1|TRBV7-6
TGTGCCAGCAGCTCCGATCTACAGGGGATCTATGGCTACACCTTC
CASSSDLQGIYGYTF
>TRBJ2-2|once|-|TRBV11-2
TGTGCCAGCAGCTTTGCAGAGACCGGGGAGCTGTTTTTT
CASSFAETGELFF
>TRBJ2-3|-|-|TRBV5-1
TGCGCCAGCAGCTTGGGACTAGTCACAGATACGCAGTATTTT
CASSLGLVTDTQYF
>TRBJ1-4|-|-|TRBV5-1
TGCGCCAGCAGCGAGGACAGTCATAATGAAAAACTGTTTTTT
CASSEDSHNEKLFF
>TRBJ2-1|-|-|TRBV19
TGTGCCAGTAGTGCGCAGGTGGTGGGCAATGAGCAGTTCTTC
CASSAQVVGNEQFF
>TRBJ2-7|-|-|TRBV15
TGTGCCACCAGCAGAGGTTCTCGGGACGGATCCTACGAGCAGTACTTC
CATSRGSRDGSYEQYF
>TRBJ2-7|few|-|TRBV7-2
TGTGCCAGCAGCTTAGGATGGGGAGTAGAGCAGTACTTC
CASSLGWGVEQYF
>TRBJ2-3|-|-|TRBV6-1
TGTGCCAGCAGTGAAGCGGGGTGGGGCACTACCAGGACAGATACGCAGTATTTT
CASSEAGWGTTRTDTQYF